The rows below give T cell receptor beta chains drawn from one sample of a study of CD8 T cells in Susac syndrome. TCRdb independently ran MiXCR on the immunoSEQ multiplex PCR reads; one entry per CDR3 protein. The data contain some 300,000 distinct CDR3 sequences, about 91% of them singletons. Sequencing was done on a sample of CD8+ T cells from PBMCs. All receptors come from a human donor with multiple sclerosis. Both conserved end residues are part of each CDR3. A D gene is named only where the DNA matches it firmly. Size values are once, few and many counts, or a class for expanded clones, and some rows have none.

CDR3aa: CSALGLAGTPYEQYF
CDR3nt: TGCAGCGCCCTGGGACTAGCGGGAACCCCCTACGAGCAGTACTTC
j_gene: TRBJ2-7
abundance: NA
d_gene: TRBD2
v_gene: TRBV29-1

CDR3aa: CASSPKGVAGDWNEQFF
CDR3nt: TGTGCCAGCAGCCCGAAAGGGGTAGCGGGAGATTGGAATGAGCAGTTCTTC
j_gene: TRBJ2-1
abundance: once
d_gene: TRBD2
v_gene: TRBV13

CDR3aa: CSVEVRASAPYNEQFF
CDR3nt: TGCAGCGTTGAAGTTCGCGCTAGCGCACCCTACAATGAGCAGTTCTTC
j_gene: TRBJ2-1
abundance: NA
d_gene: NA
v_gene: TRBV29-1

CDR3aa: CASSQVATGVSGANVLTF
CDR3nt: TGCGCCAGCAGCCAAGTCGCAACGGGGGTCTCTGGGGCCAACGTCCTGACTTTC
j_gene: TRBJ2-6
abundance: NA
d_gene: NA
v_gene: TRBV4-3

CDR3aa: CASSQDHGDNYGYTF
CDR3nt: TGTGCCAGCAGCCAAGATCACGGGGATAACTATGGCTACACCTTC
j_gene: TRBJ1-2
abundance: NA
d_gene: NA
v_gene: TRBV3-1

CDR3aa: CASSLGDRSYEQYF
CDR3nt: TGCGCCAGCAGCTTGGGGGATCGAAGCTACGAGCAGTACTTC
j_gene: TRBJ2-7
abundance: few
d_gene: NA
v_gene: TRBV5-1

CDR3aa: CASSVVDSSVGELFF
CDR3nt: TGTGCCAGCAGCGTAGTGGACAGCTCAGTTGGGGAGCTGTTTTTT
j_gene: TRBJ2-2
abundance: NA
d_gene: NA
v_gene: TRBV9

CDR3aa: CASGLATTNTDTQYF
CDR3nt: TGTGCTAGTGGTTTGGCGACTACAAACACAGATACGCAGTATTTT
j_gene: TRBJ2-3
abundance: NA
d_gene: NA
v_gene: TRBV12-5

CDR3aa: CASSSPGTYEQYF
CDR3nt: TGTGCCAGCAGCTCCCCGGGTACCTACGAGCAGTACTTC
j_gene: TRBJ2-7
abundance: few
d_gene: NA
v_gene: TRBV7-9

CDR3aa: CATFEGTGNGYTF
CDR3nt: TGTGCCACCTTTGAGGGGACGGGGAATGGCTACACCTTC
j_gene: TRBJ1-2
abundance: NA
d_gene: NA
v_gene: TRBV7-9

CDR3aa: CASSWGTDTSYNEQFF
CDR3nt: TGTGCCAGTAGTTGGGGGACAGATACCTCCTACAATGAGCAGTTCTTC
j_gene: TRBJ2-1
abundance: NA
d_gene: TRBD1
v_gene: TRBV19

CDR3aa: CASSPRAGGSGYTF
CDR3nt: TGCGCCAGCAGCCCCCGGGCAGGGGGAAGTGGCTACACCTTC
j_gene: TRBJ1-2
abundance: NA
d_gene: TRBD1
v_gene: TRBV4-1

CDR3aa: CASSAQGGFTEAFF
CDR3nt: TGTGCCAGTAGTGCCCAGGGGGGATTCACTGAAGCTTTCTTT
j_gene: TRBJ1-1
abundance: NA
d_gene: TRBD1
v_gene: TRBV19

CDR3aa: CASSPQEGDTQYF
CDR3nt: TGTGCCAGTAGTCCTCAGGAGGGTGATACGCAGTATTTT
j_gene: TRBJ2-3
abundance: NA
d_gene: NA
v_gene: TRBV19

CDR3aa: CATSRDLGGSYEQYF
CDR3nt: TGTGCCACCAGCAGAGATTTGGGCGGATCCTACGAGCAGTACTTC
j_gene: TRBJ2-7
abundance: NA
d_gene: NA
v_gene: TRBV15

CDR3aa: CASTEMGGLNTGELFF
CDR3nt: TGTGCCAGCACCGAGATGGGGGGGCTGAACACCGGGGAGCTGTTTTTT
j_gene: TRBJ2-2
abundance: NA
d_gene: NA
v_gene: TRBV27

CDR3aa: CASRFVGELFF
CDR3nt: TGTGCCAGCAGATTCGTCGGGGAGCTGTTTTTT
j_gene: TRBJ2-2
abundance: NA
d_gene: NA
v_gene: TRBV27

CDR3aa: CASSEGDRVYNEQFF
CDR3nt: TGTGCCAGCAGTGAGGGGGACAGGGTCTACAATGAGCAGTTCTTC
j_gene: TRBJ2-1
abundance: NA
d_gene: TRBD1
v_gene: TRBV2

CDR3aa: CASSENRGPYEQYF
CDR3nt: TGTGCCAGCAGCGAAAACAGGGGGCCCTACGAGCAGTACTTC
j_gene: TRBJ2-7
abundance: NA
d_gene: TRBD1
v_gene: TRBV11-1

CDR3aa: CASSQDEPTGLYNEQFF
CDR3nt: TGCGCCAGCAGCCAAGACGAACCAACAGGGCTTTACAATGAGCAGTTCTTC
j_gene: TRBJ2-1
abundance: NA
d_gene: NA
v_gene: TRBV4-1

CDR3aa: CASSIGLLSGEQYF
CDR3nt: TGTGCCAGTAGTATTGGACTTCTGTCGGGGGAGCAGTACTTC
j_gene: TRBJ2-7
abundance: NA
d_gene: NA
v_gene: TRBV19

CDR3aa: CASSLGRGPNQPQHF
CDR3nt: TGTGCCAGCAGCCTAGGTAGGGGCCCCAATCAGCCCCAGCATTTT
j_gene: TRBJ1-5
abundance: few
d_gene: NA
v_gene: TRBV5-4

CDR3aa: CASSHGTLGYTF
CDR3nt: TGCGCCAGCAGCCACGGGACACTTGGCTACACCTTC
j_gene: TRBJ1-2
abundance: NA
d_gene: NA
v_gene: TRBV4-3

CDR3aa: CASSILSPSGRVDEQFF
CDR3nt: TGTGCCAGTAGTATTTTGAGCCCTAGCGGGAGAGTCGATGAGCAGTTCTTC
j_gene: TRBJ2-1
abundance: NA
d_gene: TRBD2
v_gene: TRBV19

CDR3aa: CASSGQLPSNTGELFF
CDR3nt: TGTGCCAGCAGCGGACAGCTCCCCTCAAACACCGGGGAGCTGTTTTTT
j_gene: TRBJ2-2
abundance: NA
d_gene: NA
v_gene: TRBV12-3/TRBV12-4

CDR3aa: CASSLVDWASGGQASDTQYF
CDR3nt: TGTGCCAGCAGTTTGGTCGATTGGGCTAGCGGGGGACAGGCTTCAGATACGCAGTATTTT
j_gene: TRBJ2-3
abundance: NA
d_gene: TRBD2
v_gene: TRBV28

CDR3aa: CSVLTGTSYEQYF
CDR3nt: TGCAGCGTTCTTACAGGGACCTCCTACGAGCAGTACTTC
j_gene: TRBJ2-7
abundance: NA
d_gene: NA
v_gene: TRBV29-1

CDR3aa: CASSQVGTSLYNEQFF
CDR3nt: TGCGCCAGCAGCCAAGTGGGGACTAGCCTCTACAATGAGCAGTTCTTC
j_gene: TRBJ2-1
abundance: NA
d_gene: TRBD2
v_gene: TRBV4-1

CDR3aa: CASSASGVAGAYEQYF
CDR3nt: TGTGCCAGCAGCGCATCCGGCGTAGCGGGAGCCTACGAGCAGTACTTC
j_gene: TRBJ2-7
abundance: NA
d_gene: TRBD2
v_gene: TRBV9

CDR3aa: CAWNWDRAYGYTF
CDR3nt: TGTGCCTGGAACTGGGACAGGGCGTATGGCTACACCTTC
j_gene: TRBJ1-2
abundance: NA
d_gene: TRBD1
v_gene: TRBV30

CDR3aa: CASSPTGRSSDEQFF
CDR3nt: TGTGCCAGTAGTCCCACAGGTAGATCATCGGATGAGCAGTTCTTC
j_gene: TRBJ2-1
abundance: NA
d_gene: NA
v_gene: TRBV19

CDR3aa: CASSVRYSNQPQHF
CDR3nt: TGTGCCAGCAGCGTTAGATATAGCAATCAGCCCCAGCATTTT
j_gene: TRBJ1-5
abundance: NA
d_gene: NA
v_gene: TRBV5-6

CDR3aa: CASSLVGGRASYEQYF
CDR3nt: TGCGCCAGCAGCTTGGTGGGCGGGAGGGCCTCCTACGAGCAGTACTTC
j_gene: TRBJ2-7
abundance: NA
d_gene: TRBD2
v_gene: TRBV5-1

CDR3aa: CATSARFGDTQYF
CDR3nt: TGTGCCACCAGTGCTCGCTTTGGTGATACGCAGTATTTT
j_gene: TRBJ2-3
abundance: NA
d_gene: NA
v_gene: TRBV24-1

CDR3aa: CASTLWGPAPQETQYF
CDR3nt: TGTGCCAGTACCTTATGGGGACCGGCCCCTCAAGAGACCCAGTACTTC
j_gene: TRBJ2-5
abundance: NA
d_gene: NA
v_gene: TRBV19

CDR3aa: CSVRGGRDYEQYF
CDR3nt: TGCAGCGTTCGGGGGGGCAGAGACTACGAGCAGTACTTC
j_gene: TRBJ2-7
abundance: NA
d_gene: TRBD2
v_gene: TRBV29-1

CDR3aa: CSAQLGGSGNKETQYF
CDR3nt: TGCAGTGCCCAGCTGGGGGGTAGCGGGAATAAAGAGACCCAGTACTTC
j_gene: TRBJ2-5
abundance: NA
d_gene: TRBD2
v_gene: TRBV20-1

CDR3aa: CASRHSPEAGELFF
CDR3nt: TGCGCCAGCAGACACTCCCCGGAGGCCGGGGAGCTGTTTTTT
j_gene: TRBJ2-2
abundance: NA
d_gene: NA
v_gene: TRBV4-3

CDR3aa: CASSPHGGGASQYF
CDR3nt: TGTGCCAGCAGCCCTCACGGCGGGGGGGCTTCGCAGTATTTT
j_gene: TRBJ2-3
abundance: NA
d_gene: TRBD2
v_gene: TRBV9

CDR3aa: CASSSGTGYAYGYTF
CDR3nt: TGTGCCAGCAGCTCCGGGACAGGGTATGCTTATGGCTACACCTTC
j_gene: TRBJ1-2
abundance: once
d_gene: TRBD1
v_gene: TRBV7-9

CDR3aa: CATSTSLLAGGLGEQFF
CDR3nt: TGTGCCACCAGCACCAGTCTTCTAGCGGGAGGGCTGGGGGAGCAGTTCTTC
j_gene: TRBJ2-1
abundance: NA
d_gene: TRBD2
v_gene: TRBV15